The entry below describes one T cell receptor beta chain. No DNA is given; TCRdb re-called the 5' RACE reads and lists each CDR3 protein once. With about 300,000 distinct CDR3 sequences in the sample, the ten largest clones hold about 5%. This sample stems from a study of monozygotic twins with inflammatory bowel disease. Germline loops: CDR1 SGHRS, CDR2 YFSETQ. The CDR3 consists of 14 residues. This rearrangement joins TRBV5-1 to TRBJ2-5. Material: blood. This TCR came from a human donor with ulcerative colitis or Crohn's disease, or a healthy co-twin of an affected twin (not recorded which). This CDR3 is CASSPIGGQETQYF.